This T cell receptor (beta chain) was obtained from a study of identical twins. Each CDR3 protein is one row after TCRdb ran MiXCR on the 5' RACE reads. The table lists 250,000 to 350,000 distinct CDR3 sequences, roughly 9.8% of them singletons. Trimming removed 5 bases at V and 1 base at J, with 14 bases between. This CDR3 has 16 residues. This clonotype turned up a few times. Antigen specificity is unknown. Study observations and caveats: Beta out-of-frame sequences showed weaker excess twin sharing. Fewer insertions characterized abundant cord blood beta clonotypes, whereas memory repertoires showed none.

Separately, the same data were catalogued under a study of yellow fever vaccine responses in identical twins. As that report states: Twins' vaccine T cell responses reportedly seemed partly convergent and partly personalized.

Sequenced input: CD8+ T cells sorted from blood. The TCR originated in a woman between 18 and 29 years old in good health. The rearrangement links TRBV12-3 or TRBV12-4 to TRBJ2-2; TRBD1 might be the D (6 bases). The CDR3 sequence is CASSPFGTKNTGELFF. CDR3 nucleotide sequence: TGTGCCAGCAGTCCCTTCGGGACAAAGAACACCGGGGAGCTGTTTTTT.